This entry lists 12 T cell receptor beta chains sequenced from one sample in a study of a mutant IDH1 vaccine in newly diagnosed glioma. Assay used: immunoSEQ multiplex PCR; TCRdb lists only in-frame clones, some missing. The table records around 41,000 clones, 78% of them present only once. Time point given: week 23, last vaccination. Vaccination used 300 ug of mutant IDH1 20-mer peptide per dose, with topical imiquimod. The antigens of these receptors remain unknown. Here the sequenced sample was PBMCs, taken from a glioma patient whose treatment included an IDH1 peptide vaccine. The receptors here all came from a woman between 40 and 50 years old with glioma. Some clones in this sample may be carry-over from other donors' samples.

This clone has just one count. V and J are TRBV27 and TRBJ2-1; D gene ambiguous. Trimming took 5 bases from V and 2 from J, leaving 10 bases between them. CDR3 length equals 14 residues. In germline, CDR1 is MNHEY, CDR2 SMNVEV (reference sequence). The CDR3 loop reads CASSIAFTYNEQFF. The CDR3 nucleotides are TGTGCCAGCAGTATTGCTTTTACCTACAATGAGCAGTTCTTC.

The chain has TRBV2 and TRBJ2-7, with D possibly matching TRBD2 (6 bases). The germline gives CDR1 SNHLY, CDR2 FYNNEI. Trimming stripped 8 bases from V and 1 base from J, with 12 bases between. This CDR3 comprises 13 residues. CDR3: CASGRTESYEQYF. The CDR3 bases are TGTGCCAGCGGGAGGACGGAGTCCTACGAGCAGTACTTC.

The rearrangement links TRBV7-8 to TRBJ2-7; 9 bases fit TRBD2. The CDR3 has 14 amino acids. Germline V lookup: CDR1 SGHVS, CDR2 FQNEAQ. The V gene end was trimmed by 6 bases and the J gene end by 3 bases; junction bases not matched to a gene: 6. The CDR3 DNA reads TGTGCCAGCAGTCAACTAGCGGGTTTCTACGAGCAGTACTTC. Protein sequence: CASSQLAGFYEQYF. The full variable domain, completed using reference TRBV7-8 and TRBJ2-7, is GAGVSQSPRYKVAKRGQDVALRCDPISGHVSLFWYQQALGQGPEFLTYFQNEAQLDKSGLPSDRFFAERPEGSVSTLKIQRTQQEDSAVYLCASSQLAGFYEQYFGPGTRLTVT.

V and J are TRBV9 and TRBJ2-6; TRBD2 might be the D (6 bases). Germline V gene data show CDR1 as SGDLS and CDR2 as YYNGEE. Trimming removed 4 bases at V and 2 bases at J, with 28 bases between. The CDR3 contains 21 residues. This CDR3 is CASSFPSGSGLNPPGANVLTF. CDR3 coding DNA: TGTGCCAGCAGCTTTCCCTCAGGGAGCGGGCTTAACCCCCCTGGGGCCAACGTCCTGACTTTC.

The chain combines TRBV4-3 with TRBJ1-4, with D hard to call. The CDR3 totals 15 residues. The germline gives CDR1 LGHNA, CDR2 YSLEER. V was shortened by 4 bases and J by 0 bases, with 9 bases between the two germline ends. As DNA, the CDR3 is TGCGCCAGCAGCCCCTCCCATGCAACTAATGAAAAACTGTTTTTT. Amino acids: CASSPSHATNEKLFF.

V usage is TRBV2 and J usage is TRBJ2-5; possible D gene TRBD2, 5 bases. Germline CDR1 SNHLY, CDR2 FYNNEI. This CDR3 comprises 13 residues. Trimming stripped 5 bases from V and 9 bases from J, with 16 bases between. CDR3 nucleotides: TGTGCCAGCAGTACCGGGGTGGAAAGCTCCCAGTACTTC. Its protein product is CASSTGVESSQYF.

This clone was observed a single time. J is TRBJ2-7 and V is TRBV7-9; D unresolved. The V end was cut by 1 base, the J end by 2 bases, with 3 bases between. CDR3 length: 12 residues. Germline V gives CDR1 SEHNR, CDR2 FQNEAQ (reference sequence). The CDR3 nucleotides are TGTGCCAGCAGCTTAGGGGCCTACGAGCAGTACTTC. Its protein is CASSLGAYEQYF.

This chain joins TRBV7-6 and TRBJ1-2; a possible D gene is TRBD1 (5 bases). Germline V gene data show CDR1 as SGHVS and CDR2 as FNYEAQ. This CDR3 has 13 residues. V lost 6 bases, J lost 5 bases, and 13 bases lay in between. CDR3 protein: CASSSRGGYGYTF. Here the CDR3 DNA reads TGTGCCAGCAGTTCCCGGGGCGGGTATGGCTACACCTTC.

The chain uses TRBV7-9 and TRBJ1-2; no reliable D call. This CDR3 has 15 residues. Germline V gives CDR1 SEHNR, CDR2 FQNEAQ (reference sequence). The ends were cut back, 5 bases at V and 3 bases at J, with 16 bases in the middle. The CDR3 sequence is CASSPRVRGDYGYTF. CDR3 coding DNA: TGTGCCAGCAGCCCTCGTGTACGGGGAGACTATGGCTACACCTTC. Using reference TRBV7-9 and TRBJ1-2 for the parts outside the CDR3, the full variable domain is DTGVSQNPRHKITKRGQNVTFRCDPISEHNRLYWYRQTLGQGPEFLTYFQNEAQLEKSRLLSDRFSAERPKGSFSTLEIQRTEQGDSAMYLCASSPRVRGDYGYTFGSGTRLTVV.

The chain couples TRBV5-1 to TRBJ1-6; no clear D gene. CDR1 and CDR2 (germline): SGHRS, YFSETQ. This CDR3 has 15 amino acids. V shed 3 bases and J shed 2 bases, with 9 bases lying between them. Written as DNA, the CDR3 is TGCGCCAGCAGCTATGACGACGCCTATAATTCACCCCTCCACTTT. Translated: CASSYDDAYNSPLHF.

The chain has TRBV7-2 and TRBJ1-1; no clear D. The V and J ends lost 4 bases and 3 bases respectively, with 9 bases between them. Per germline, CDR1 SGHTA and CDR2 FQGNSA. The CDR3 length is 13 residues. This chain's CDR3 is CASSYQRDTEAFF. CDR3 DNA sequence: TGTGCCAGCAGCTACCAGAGGGACACTGAAGCTTTCTTT.

A few counts support this clone. The chain carries TRBV5-1 and TRBJ2-4, with D possibly being TRBD2 (6 bases). Per the germline V gene, CDR1 is SGHRS and CDR2 is YFSETQ. The CDR3 extends over 16 amino acids. Trimming removed 4 bases from V and 0 bases from J, with 14 bases in between. The CDR3 here is CASSPYSGLAKNIQYF. In DNA, the CDR3 is TGCGCCAGCAGCCCTTATAGCGGACTAGCCAAAAACATTCAGTACTTC.